This T cell receptor (beta chain) was recovered during a study of T-cell memory formation after mild COVID-19. Study findings and constraints: The appearance of some responding clones in pre-infection memory suggested that cross-reactive memory joined.

The table lists this clonotype with a few counts. Its target is not known. TCRdb independently ran MiXCR on the 5' RACE reads; one entry per CDR3 protein. The sample gives 150,000 to 200,000 distinct CDR3 sequences, about a fifth of which show up once; roughly 23% is in the top ten. This CDR3 contains 18 residues. V was trimmed by 0 bases and J by 0 bases, leaving 15 bases between them. Germline V lookup: CDR1 SEHNR, CDR2 FQNEAQ (reference sequence). This TCR was recovered from an adult woman who had mild COVID-19 (a few samples of this study predate the infection). Cell type and time point are not known. The J gene is TRBJ1-3, the V gene TRBV7-9; TRBD1 might be the D (5 bases). Sequenced sample: PBMCs or a T cell subset sorted from them (not recorded which). CDR3 DNA sequence: TGTGCCAGCAGCTTAGCGCTAAGGGACCGCTACTCTGGAAACACCATATATTTT. Its protein product is CASSLALRDRYSGNTIYF.